This TCR beta chain was captured by sequencing in a study of CD8 T cells in Susac syndrome. Sequencing of TCR beta drew on CD8+ and CD4+ T cells from blood. Negative isolation yielded the CD8+ and CD4+ T cells, while FACS enriched the TEMRA cells. RNA totalling about 0.45 to 1 ug underwent reverse transcription with random hexamers. An immunoSEQ multiplex PCR amplified TCR beta CDR3 over 54 Vbeta and 13 Jbeta. Via MiXCR, TCRdb re-called the immunoSEQ multiplex PCR reads, giving one row per CDR3 protein. The sample consists of about 120,000 distinct CDR3 sequences, about 95% of them appearing once. V lost 5 bases and J 4 bases, leaving 18 bases between the germline ends. The CDR3 consists of 17 residues. Germline V gives CDR1 MNHNS, CDR2 SASEGT. Study findings and constraints: As acknowledged by the study, its TCR sequencing and HLA analysis included a relatively small number of individuals.

About this clonotype itself: The antigen remains undetermined.

The source material was CD4+ T cells from PBMCs. The chain carries TRBV6-1 and TRBJ2-6; TRBD1 might be the D (5 bases). This receptor was taken from a human donor in good health. CDR3 DNA sequence: TGTGCCAGCAGTCCCAAAGAGCCAGGGTCAGGGGCCAACGTCCTGACTTTC. Its translation: CASSPKEPGSGANVLTF.